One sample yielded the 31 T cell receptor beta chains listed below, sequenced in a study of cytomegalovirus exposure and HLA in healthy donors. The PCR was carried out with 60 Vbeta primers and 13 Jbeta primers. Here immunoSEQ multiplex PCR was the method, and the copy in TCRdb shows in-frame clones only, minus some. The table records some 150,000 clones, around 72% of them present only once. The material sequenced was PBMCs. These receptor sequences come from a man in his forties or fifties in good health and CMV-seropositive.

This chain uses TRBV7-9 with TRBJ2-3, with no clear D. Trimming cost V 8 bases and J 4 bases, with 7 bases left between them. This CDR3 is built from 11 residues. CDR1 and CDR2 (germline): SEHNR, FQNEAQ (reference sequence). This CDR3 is CASGRSDTQYF. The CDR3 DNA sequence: TGTGCCAGCGGCCGTTCAGATACGCAGTATTTT.

The CDR3 is CASSRRDSEKLFF. The CDR3 DNA is TGTGCCAGCAGTCGACGGGACTCCGAAAAACTGTTTTTT. This rearrangement joins TRBV27 to TRBJ1-4; possible D gene TRBD1, 5 bases. Germline V lookup: CDR1 MNHEY, CDR2 SMNVEV (reference sequence). This CDR3 region has 13 residues. Trimming cost V 5 bases and J 8 bases, with 12 bases left between them.

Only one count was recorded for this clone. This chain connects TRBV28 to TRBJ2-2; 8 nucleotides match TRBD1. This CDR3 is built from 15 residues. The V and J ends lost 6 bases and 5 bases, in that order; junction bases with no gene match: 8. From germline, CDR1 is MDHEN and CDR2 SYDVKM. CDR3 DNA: TGTGCCAGCAGCCGTGGACAGGGTAGAACCGGGGAGCTGTTTTTT. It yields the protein CASSRGQGRTGELFF.

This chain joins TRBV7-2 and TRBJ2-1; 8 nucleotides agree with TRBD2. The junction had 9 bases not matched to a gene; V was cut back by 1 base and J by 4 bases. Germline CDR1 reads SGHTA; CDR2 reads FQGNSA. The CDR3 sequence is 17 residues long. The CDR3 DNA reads TGTGCCAGCAGCTTAGGTAGGGGATTAGCGGGATACAATGAGCAGTTCTTC. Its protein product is CASSLGRGLAGYNEQFF.

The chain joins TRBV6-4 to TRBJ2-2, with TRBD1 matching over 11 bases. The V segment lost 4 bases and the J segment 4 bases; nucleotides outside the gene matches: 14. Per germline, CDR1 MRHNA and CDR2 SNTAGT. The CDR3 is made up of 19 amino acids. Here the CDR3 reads CASSALMGTGGESTGELFF. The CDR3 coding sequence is TGTGCCAGCAGTGCACTAATGGGGACAGGGGGAGAGAGCACCGGGGAGCTGTTTTTT.

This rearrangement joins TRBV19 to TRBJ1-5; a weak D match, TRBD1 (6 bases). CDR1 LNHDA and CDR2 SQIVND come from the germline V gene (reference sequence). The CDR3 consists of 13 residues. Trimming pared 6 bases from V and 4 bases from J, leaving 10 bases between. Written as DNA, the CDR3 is TGTGCCAGTAGCCCAAGGGGGAATCAGCCCCAGCATTTT. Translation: CASSPRGNQPQHF.

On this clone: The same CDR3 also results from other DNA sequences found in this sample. The CDR3 region is CASSIRVGRGNTEAFF. CDR3 bases: TGTGCCAGTAGTATAAGGGTTGGGAGGGGGAACACTGAAGCTTTCTTT. V usage is TRBV19 and J usage is TRBJ1-1, with D possibly TRBD1 on 5 matching bases. From germline, CDR1 is LNHDA and CDR2 SQIVND (reference sequence). The CDR3 runs to 16 residues. V was shortened by 2 bases and J by 1 base, with 14 bases between the two germline ends. Full variable domain (remainder filled in from reference TRBV19 and TRBJ1-1): DGGITQSPKYLFRKEGQNVTLSCEQNLNHDAMYWYRQDPGQGLRLIYYSQIVNDFQKGDIAEGYSVSREKKESFPLTVTSAQKNPTAFYLCASSIRVGRGNTEAFFGQGTRLTVV.

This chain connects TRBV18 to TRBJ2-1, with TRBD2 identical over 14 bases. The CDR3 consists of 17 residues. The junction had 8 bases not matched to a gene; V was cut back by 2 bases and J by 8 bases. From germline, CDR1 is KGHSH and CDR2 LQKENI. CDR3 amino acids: CASSPMRGLAGDYEQFF. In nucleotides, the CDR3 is TGTGCCAGCTCACCAATGAGGGGACTAGCGGGAGACTATGAGCAGTTCTTC.

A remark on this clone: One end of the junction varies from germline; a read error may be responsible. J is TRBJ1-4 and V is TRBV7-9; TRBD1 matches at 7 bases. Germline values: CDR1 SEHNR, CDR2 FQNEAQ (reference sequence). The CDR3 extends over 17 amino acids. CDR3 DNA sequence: TGTTCCAGCAGCTCCCACAGGGGAATCGCAACTAATGAAAAACTGTTTTTT. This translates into CSSSSHRGIATNEKLFF.

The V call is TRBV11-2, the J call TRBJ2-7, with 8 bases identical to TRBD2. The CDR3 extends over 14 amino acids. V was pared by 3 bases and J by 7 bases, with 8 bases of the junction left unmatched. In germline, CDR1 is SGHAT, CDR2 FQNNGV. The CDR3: CASSFAAGAGEQYF. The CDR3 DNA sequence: TGTGCCAGCAGCTTTGCAGCGGGAGCTGGAGAGCAGTACTTC.

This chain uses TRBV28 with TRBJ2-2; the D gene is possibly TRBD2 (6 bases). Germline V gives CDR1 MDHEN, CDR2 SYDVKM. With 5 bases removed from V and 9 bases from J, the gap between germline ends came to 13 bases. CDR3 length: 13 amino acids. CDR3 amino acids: CASSPGGLRELFF. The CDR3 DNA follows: TGTGCCAGCAGTCCCGGGGGTTTACGGGAGCTGTTTTTT.

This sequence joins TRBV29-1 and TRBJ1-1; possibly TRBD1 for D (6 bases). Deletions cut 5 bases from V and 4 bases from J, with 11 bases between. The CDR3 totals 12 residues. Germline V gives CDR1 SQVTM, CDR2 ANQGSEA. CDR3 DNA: TGCAGCGTTCAGGGGATGAGCACTGAAGCTTTCTTT. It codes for CSVQGMSTEAFF.

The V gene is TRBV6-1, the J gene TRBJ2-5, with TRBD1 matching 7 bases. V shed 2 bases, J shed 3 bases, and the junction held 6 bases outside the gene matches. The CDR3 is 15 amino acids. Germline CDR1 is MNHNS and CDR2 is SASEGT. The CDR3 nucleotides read TGTGCCAGCAGTGAATACCCTACAGGGGAAGAGACCCAGTACTTC. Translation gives CASSEYPTGEETQYF.

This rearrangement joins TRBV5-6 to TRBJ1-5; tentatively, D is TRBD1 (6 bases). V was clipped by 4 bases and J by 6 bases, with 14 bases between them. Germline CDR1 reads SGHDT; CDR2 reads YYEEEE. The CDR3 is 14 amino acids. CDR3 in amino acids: CASSLGQGTQPQHF. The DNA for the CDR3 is TGTGCCAGCAGCCTTGGGCAGGGGACTCAGCCCCAGCATTTT.

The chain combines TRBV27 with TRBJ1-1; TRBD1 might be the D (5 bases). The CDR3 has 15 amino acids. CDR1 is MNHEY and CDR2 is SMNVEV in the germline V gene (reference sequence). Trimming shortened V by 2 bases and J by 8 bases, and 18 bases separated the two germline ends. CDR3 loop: CASSLGTSRRAEAFF. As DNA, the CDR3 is TGTGCCAGCAGTTTAGGGACTTCCAGGAGGGCGGAAGCTTTCTTT.

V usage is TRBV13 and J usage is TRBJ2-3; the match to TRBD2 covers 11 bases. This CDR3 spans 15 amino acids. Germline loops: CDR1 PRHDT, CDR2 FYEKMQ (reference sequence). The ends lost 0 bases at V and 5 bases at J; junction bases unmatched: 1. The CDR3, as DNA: TGTGCCAGCAGCTTAGGGGGGACTAGCGGAGATACGCAGTATTTT. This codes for CASSLGGTSGDTQYF.

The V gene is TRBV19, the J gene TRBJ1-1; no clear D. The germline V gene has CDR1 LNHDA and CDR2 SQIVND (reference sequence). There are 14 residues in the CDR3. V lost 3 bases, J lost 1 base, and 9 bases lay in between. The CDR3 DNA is TGTGCCAGTAGTATCGTGGGCCCGAACACTGAAGCTTTCTTT. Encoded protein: CASSIVGPNTEAFF.

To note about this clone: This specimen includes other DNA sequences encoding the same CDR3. CDR3 amino acids: CASSPDRVEQYF. Here the CDR3 DNA reads TGTGCCAGCTCACCAGACAGGGTCGAGCAGTACTTC. This chain joins TRBV18 and TRBJ2-7; TRBD1 matches 7 bases. The germline V gene encodes CDR1 KGHSH and CDR2 LQKENI. V shed 2 bases and J 6 bases; nucleotides not matched to a gene: 1. The CDR3 has 12 residues.

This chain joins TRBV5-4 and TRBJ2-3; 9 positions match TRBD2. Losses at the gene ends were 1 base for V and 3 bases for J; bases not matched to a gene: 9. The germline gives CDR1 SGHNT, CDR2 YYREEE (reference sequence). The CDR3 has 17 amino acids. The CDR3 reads CASSLSGGRGLTDTQYF. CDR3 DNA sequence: TGTGCCAGCAGCTTGAGCGGCGGGAGGGGGTTGACAGATACGCAGTATTTT.

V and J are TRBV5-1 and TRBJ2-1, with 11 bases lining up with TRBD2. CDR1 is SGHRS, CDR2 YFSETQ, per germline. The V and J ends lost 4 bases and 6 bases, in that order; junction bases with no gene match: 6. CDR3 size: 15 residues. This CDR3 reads CASSISGGGRNEQFF. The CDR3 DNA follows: TGCGCCAGCAGCATTAGCGGGGGGGGCCGCAATGAGCAGTTCTTC.

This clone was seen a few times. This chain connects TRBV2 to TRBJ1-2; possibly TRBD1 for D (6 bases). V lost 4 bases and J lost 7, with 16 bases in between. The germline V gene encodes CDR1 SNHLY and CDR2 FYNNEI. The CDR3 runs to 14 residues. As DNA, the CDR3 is TGTGCCAGCAGTGGAAACAGGGCCGCCCCTGGCTACACCTTC. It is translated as CASSGNRAAPGYTF.

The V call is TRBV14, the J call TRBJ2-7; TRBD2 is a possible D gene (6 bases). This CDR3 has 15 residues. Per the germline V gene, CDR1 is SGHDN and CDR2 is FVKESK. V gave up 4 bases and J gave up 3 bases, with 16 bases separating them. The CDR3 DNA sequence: TGTGCCAGCAGCCGCCACGGCTTGGGAGGCTACGAGCAGTACTTC. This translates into CASSRHGLGGYEQYF.

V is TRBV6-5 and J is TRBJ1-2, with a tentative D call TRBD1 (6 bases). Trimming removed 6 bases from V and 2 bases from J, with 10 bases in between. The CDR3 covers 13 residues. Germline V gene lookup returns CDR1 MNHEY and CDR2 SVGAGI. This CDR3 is CASRNRENYGYTF. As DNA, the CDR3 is TGTGCCAGCAGGAACAGGGAGAACTATGGCTACACCTTC.

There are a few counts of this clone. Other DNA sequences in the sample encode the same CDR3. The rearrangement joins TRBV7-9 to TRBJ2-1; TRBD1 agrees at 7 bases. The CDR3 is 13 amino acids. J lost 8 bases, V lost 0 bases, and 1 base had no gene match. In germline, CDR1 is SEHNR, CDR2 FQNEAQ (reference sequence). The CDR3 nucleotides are TGTGCCAGCAGCTTAGCAGGGGGCGATGAGCAGTTCTTC. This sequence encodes CASSLAGGDEQFF.

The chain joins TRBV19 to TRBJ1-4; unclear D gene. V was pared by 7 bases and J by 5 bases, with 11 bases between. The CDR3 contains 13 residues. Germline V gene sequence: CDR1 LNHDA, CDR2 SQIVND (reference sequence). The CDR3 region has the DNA TGTGCCAGTACCCAACAGCTGAATGAAAAACTGTTTTTT. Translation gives CASTQQLNEKLFF.

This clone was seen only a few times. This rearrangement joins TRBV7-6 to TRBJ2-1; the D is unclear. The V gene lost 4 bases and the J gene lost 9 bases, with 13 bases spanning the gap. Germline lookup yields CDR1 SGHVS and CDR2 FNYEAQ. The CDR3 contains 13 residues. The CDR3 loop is CASSSQSGPEQFF. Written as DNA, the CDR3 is TGTGCCAGCAGCTCCCAATCGGGTCCTGAGCAGTTCTTC.

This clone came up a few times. CDR3 loop: CASSVLYSSEKLFF. CDR3 DNA: TGTGCCAGCAGTGTCCTTTACAGTTCCGAAAAACTGTTTTTT. This chain connects TRBV2 to TRBJ1-4; D remains unclear. The CDR3 totals 14 residues. Per the germline V gene, CDR1 is SNHLY and CDR2 is FYNNEI. Trimming took 4 bases from V and 8 from J, leaving 14 bases between them.

The CDR3 here is CASSRTETNEKLFF. The CDR3 DNA sequence: TGTGCCAGCAGCCGGACAGAAACTAATGAAAAACTGTTTTTT. This sequence joins TRBV7-9 and TRBJ1-4; a possible D gene is TRBD1 (6 bases). Germline V gives CDR1 SEHNR, CDR2 FQNEAQ (reference sequence). CDR3 length: 14 amino acids. The germline V and J ends were trimmed by 5 bases and 1 base, with 8 bases remaining between them.

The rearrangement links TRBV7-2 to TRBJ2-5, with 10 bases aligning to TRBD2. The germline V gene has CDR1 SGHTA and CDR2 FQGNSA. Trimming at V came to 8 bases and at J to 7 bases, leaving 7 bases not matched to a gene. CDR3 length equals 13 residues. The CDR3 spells CASGSAGGRTQYF. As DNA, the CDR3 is TGTGCCAGCGGTTCAGCGGGAGGGAGGACCCAGTACTTC.

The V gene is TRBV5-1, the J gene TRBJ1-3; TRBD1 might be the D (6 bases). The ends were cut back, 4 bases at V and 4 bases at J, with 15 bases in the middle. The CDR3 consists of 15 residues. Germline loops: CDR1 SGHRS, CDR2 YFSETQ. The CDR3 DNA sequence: TGCGCCAGCAGCGTAACAGGGCGGGCCGGAAACACCATATATTTT. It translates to CASSVTGRAGNTIYF.

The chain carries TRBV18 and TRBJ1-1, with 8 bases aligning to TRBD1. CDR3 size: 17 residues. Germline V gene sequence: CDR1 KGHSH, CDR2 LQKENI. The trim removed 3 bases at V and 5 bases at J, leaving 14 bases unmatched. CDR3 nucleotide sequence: TGTGCCAGCTCACCGCCTAAGAGGGGGACAGGCCTAACTGAAGCTTTCTTT. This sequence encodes CASSPPKRGTGLTEAFF.